Presented here are 3 T cell receptor beta chains from one specimen sequenced in a study of T cell responses to AZD1222 COVID-19 vaccine. The repertoire was sequenced with immunoSEQ multiplex PCR; TCRdb's copy has only in-frame clones and lacks some. The sample lists some 97,000 clones, 87% seen once, with 4% to 4.5% in the top ten. The material sequenced was peripheral blood, taken on day 0 of MenACWY control vaccination. The receptors come from an adult in good health.

The count of this clone is one. This chain links TRBV5-1 with TRBJ2-3, with a possible D match to TRBD1 (6 bases). Looked up from germline, CDR1 is SGHRS and CDR2 is YFSETQ. The V gene lost 1 base and the J gene lost 3 bases, with 12 bases spanning the gap. The CDR3 runs 15 residues. CDR3 loop: CASSLNRATTDTQYF. The CDR3 DNA follows: TGCGCCAGCAGCTTGAACAGGGCCACGACAGATACGCAGTATTTT. The full variable domain, in which reference TRBV5-1 and TRBJ2-3 provide the parts outside the CDR3, is KAGVTQTPRYLIKTRGQQVTLSCSPISGHRSVSWYQQTPGQGLQFLFEYFSETQRNKGNFPGRFSGRQFSNSRSEMNVSTLELGDSALYLCASSLNRATTDTQYFGPGTRLTVL.

This clone was observed a single time. The chain joins TRBV7-7 to TRBJ2-2; 10 bases map to TRBD1. V dropped 5 bases and J dropped 4; count of bases not matched to a gene: 7. The V gene's germline CDR1 is SSHAT and CDR2 FNYEAQ (reference sequence). CDR3 size: 16 residues. CDR3 protein: CASSLVGQGSTGELFF. The CDR3 nucleotides are TGTGCCAGCAGCCTAGTGGGACAGGGGAGCACCGGGGAGCTGTTTTTT.

For the CDR3, the DNA is TGCAGTGCTAGAGTTCAACCCGGGGCTTTCTTT. It yields the protein CSARVQPGAFF. This chain uses TRBV20-1 with TRBJ1-1; D unresolved. The V end was cut by 1 base, the J end by 11 bases, with 11 bases between. Looked up from germline, CDR1 is DFQATT and CDR2 is SNEGSKA (reference sequence). This CDR3 is 11 amino acids long.